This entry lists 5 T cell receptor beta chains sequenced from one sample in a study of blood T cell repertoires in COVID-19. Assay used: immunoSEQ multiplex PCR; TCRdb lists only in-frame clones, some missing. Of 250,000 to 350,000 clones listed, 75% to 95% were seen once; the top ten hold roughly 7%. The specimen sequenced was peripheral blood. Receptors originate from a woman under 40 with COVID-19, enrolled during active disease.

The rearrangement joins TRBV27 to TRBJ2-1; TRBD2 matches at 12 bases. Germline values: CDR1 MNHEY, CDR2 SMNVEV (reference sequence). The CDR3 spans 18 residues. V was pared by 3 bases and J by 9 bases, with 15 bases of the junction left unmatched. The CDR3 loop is CASSFLLAGGPPSSEQFF. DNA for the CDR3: TGTGCCAGCAGTTTTCTTCTAGCGGGAGGGCCCCCTAGTTCTGAGCAGTTCTTC.

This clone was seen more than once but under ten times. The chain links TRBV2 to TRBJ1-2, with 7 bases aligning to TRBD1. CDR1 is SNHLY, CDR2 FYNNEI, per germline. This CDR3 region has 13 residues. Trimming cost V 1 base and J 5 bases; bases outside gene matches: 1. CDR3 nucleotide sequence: TGTGCCAGCAGTGAAGACAGGGGATATGGCTACACCTTC. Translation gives CASSEDRGYGYTF.

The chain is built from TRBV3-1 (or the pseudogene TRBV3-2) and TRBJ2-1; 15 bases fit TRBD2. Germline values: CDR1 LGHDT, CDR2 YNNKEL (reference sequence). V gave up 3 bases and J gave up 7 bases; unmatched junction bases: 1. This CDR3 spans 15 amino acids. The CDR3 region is CASSHGLAGGNEQFF. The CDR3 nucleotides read TGTGCCAGCAGCCACGGACTAGCGGGAGGGAATGAGCAGTTCTTC.

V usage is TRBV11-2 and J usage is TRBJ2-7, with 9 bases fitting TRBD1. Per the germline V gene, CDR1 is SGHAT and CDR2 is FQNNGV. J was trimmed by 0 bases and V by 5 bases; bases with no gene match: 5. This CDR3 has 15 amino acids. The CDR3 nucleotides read TGTGCCAGCAGCCTGTGGACAGGGGCCTCCTACGAGCAGTACTTC. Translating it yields CASSLWTGASYEQYF.

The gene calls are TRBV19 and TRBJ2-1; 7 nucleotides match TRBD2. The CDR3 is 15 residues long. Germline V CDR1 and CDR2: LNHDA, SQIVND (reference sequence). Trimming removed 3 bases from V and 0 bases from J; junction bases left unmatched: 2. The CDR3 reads CASSMTSLSYNEQFF. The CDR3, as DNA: TGTGCCAGTAGTATGACTAGCCTCTCCTACAATGAGCAGTTCTTC.